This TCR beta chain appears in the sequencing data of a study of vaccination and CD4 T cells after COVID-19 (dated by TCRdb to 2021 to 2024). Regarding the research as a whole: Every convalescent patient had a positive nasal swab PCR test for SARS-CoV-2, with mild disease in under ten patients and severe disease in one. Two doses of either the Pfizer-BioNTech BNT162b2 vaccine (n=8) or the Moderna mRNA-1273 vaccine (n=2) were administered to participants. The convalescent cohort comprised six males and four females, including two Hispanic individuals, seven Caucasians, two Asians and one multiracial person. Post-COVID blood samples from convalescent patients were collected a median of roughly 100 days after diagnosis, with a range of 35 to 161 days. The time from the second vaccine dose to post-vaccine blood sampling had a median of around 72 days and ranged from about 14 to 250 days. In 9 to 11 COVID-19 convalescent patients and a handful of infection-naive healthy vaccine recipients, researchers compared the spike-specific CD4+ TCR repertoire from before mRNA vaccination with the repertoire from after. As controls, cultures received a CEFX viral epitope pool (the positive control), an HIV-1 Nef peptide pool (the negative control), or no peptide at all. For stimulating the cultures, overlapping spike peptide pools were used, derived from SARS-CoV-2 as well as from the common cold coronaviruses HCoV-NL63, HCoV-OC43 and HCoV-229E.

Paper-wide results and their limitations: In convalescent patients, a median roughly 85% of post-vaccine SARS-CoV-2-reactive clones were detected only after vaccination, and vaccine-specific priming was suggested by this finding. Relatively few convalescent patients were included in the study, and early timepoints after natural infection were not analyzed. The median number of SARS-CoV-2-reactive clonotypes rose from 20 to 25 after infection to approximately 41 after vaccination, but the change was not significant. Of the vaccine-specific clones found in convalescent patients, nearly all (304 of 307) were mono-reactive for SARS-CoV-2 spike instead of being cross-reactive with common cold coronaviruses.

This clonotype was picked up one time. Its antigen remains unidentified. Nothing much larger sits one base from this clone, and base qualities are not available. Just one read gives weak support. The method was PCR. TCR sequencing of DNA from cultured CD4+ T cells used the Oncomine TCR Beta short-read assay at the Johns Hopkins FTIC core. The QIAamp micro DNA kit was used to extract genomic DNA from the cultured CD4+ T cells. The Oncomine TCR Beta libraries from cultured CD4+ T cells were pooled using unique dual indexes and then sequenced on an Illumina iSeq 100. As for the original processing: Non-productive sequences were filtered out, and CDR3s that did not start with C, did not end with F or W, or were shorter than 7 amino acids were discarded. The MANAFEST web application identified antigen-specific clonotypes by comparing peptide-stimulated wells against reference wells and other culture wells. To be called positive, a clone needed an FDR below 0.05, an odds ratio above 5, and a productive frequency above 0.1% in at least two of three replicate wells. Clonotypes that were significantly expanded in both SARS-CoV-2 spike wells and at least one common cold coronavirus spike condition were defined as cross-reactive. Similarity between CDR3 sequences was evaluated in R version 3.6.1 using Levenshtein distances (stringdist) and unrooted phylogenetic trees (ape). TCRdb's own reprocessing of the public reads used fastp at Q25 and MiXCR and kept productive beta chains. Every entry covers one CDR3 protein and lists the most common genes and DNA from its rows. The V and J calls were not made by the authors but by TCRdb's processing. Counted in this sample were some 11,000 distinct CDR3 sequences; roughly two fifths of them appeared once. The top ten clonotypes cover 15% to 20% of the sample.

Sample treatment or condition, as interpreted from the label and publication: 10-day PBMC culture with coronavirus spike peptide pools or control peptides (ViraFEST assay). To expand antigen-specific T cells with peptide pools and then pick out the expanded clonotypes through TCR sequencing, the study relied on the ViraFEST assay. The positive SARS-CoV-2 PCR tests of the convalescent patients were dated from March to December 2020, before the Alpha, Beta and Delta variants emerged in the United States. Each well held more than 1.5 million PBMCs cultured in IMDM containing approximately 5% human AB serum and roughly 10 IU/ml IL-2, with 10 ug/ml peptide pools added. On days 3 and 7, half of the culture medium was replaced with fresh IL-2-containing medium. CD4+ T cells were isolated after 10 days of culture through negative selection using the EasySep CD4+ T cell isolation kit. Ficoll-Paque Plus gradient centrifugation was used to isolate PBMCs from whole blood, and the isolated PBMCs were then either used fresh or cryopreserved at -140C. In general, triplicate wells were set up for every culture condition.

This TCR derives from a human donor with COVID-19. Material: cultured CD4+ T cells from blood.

The nucleotide sequence is given as TGTGCCAGCCGATTTTCGATCTCCTACGAGCAGTACTTC. This is translated as CASRFSISYEQYF. This sequence uses TRBV6-1 and TRBJ2-7; the D gene is not confidently resolved. From its cysteine to its phenylalanine, the CDR3 spans 13 amino acids. Of all the DNA, just the CDR3 is kept, 39 bases in frame from base 1. Looking up the germline V gene yields CDR1 MNHNS and CDR2 SASEGT. V is reduced by 8 bases and J by 0 bases, leaving a spacing of 11 bases between them.